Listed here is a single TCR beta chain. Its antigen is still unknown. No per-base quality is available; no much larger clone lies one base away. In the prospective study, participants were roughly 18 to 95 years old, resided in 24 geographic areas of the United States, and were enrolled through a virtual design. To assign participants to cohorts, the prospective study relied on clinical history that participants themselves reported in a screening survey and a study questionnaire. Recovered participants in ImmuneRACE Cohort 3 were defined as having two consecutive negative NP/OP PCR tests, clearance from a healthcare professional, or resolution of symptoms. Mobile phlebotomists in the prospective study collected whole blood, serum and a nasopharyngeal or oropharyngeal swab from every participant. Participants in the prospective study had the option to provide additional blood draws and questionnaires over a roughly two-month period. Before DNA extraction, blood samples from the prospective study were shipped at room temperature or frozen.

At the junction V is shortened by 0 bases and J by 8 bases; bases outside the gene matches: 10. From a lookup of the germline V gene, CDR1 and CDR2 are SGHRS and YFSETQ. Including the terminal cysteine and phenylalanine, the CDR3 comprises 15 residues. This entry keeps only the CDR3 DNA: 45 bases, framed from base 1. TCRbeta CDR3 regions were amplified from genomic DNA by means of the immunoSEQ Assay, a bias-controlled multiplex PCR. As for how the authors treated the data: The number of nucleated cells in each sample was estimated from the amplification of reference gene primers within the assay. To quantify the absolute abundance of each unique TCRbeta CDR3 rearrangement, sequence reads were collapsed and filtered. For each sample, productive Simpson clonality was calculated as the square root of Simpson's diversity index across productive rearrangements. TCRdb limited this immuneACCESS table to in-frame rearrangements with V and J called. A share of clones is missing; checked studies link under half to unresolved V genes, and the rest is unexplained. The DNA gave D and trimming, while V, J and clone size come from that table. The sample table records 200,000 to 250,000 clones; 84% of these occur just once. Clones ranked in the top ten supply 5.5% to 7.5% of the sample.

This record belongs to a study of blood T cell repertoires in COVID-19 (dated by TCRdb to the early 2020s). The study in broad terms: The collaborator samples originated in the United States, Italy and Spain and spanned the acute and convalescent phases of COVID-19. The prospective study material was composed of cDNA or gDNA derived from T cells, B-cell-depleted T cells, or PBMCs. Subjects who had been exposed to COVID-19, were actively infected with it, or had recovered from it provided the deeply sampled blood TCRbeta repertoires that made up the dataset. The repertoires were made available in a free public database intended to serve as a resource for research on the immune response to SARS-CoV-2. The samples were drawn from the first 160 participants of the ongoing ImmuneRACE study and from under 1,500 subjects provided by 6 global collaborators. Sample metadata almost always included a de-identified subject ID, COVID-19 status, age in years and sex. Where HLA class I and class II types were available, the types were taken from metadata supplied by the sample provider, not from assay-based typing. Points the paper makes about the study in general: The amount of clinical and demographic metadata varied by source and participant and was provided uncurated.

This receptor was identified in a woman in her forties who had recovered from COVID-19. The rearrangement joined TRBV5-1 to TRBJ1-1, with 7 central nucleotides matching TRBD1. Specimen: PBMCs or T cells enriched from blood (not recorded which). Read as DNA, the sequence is TGCGCCAGCAGCTTGGAGGGGACAGTGACCTTAGAAGCTTTCTTT. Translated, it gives CASSLEGTVTLEAFF.